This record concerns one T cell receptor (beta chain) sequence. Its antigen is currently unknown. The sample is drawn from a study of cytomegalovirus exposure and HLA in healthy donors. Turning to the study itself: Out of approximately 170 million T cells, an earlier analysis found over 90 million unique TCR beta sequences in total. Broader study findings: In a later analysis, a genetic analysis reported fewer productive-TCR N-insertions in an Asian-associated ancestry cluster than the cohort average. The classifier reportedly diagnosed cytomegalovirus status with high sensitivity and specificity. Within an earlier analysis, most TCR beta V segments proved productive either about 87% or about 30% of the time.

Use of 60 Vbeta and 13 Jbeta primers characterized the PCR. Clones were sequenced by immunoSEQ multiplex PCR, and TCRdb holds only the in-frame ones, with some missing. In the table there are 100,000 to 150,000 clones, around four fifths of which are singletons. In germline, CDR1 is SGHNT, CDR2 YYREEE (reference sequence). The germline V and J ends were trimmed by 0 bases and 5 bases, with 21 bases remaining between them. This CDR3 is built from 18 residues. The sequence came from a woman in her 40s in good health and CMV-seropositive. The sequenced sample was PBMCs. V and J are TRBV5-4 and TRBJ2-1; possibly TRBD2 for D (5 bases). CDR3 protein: CASSLGVIASRGNNEQFF. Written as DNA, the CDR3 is TGTGCCAGCAGCTTGGGGGTCATTGCTAGCCGAGGAAACAATGAGCAGTTCTTC. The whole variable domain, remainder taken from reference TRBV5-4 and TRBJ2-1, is ETGVTQSPTHLIKTRGQQVTLRCSSQSGHNTVSWYQQALGQGPQFIFQYYREEENGRGNFPPRFSGLQFPNYSSELNVNALELDDSALYLCASSLGVIASRGNNEQFFGPGTRLTVL.